What follows are 30 T cell receptor beta chains derived from one specimen sequenced in a study of cytomegalovirus exposure and HLA in healthy donors. The table came from immunoSEQ multiplex PCR; TCRdb's copy has only in-frame clones and leaves some out. The sample contains around 300,000 clones, 80% to 90% of which appear only once. Material for sequencing was PBMCs. These receptors were collected from a woman under 30 in good health and CMV-seronegative.

The gene calls are TRBV30 and TRBJ2-1; TRBD1 matches at 8 bases. The CDR3 has 14 amino acids. Germline trimming cut 2 bases from V and 6 bases from J; bases unmatched to any gene: 6. The V gene's germline CDR1 is GTSNPN and CDR2 SVGIG (reference sequence). The chain's CDR3 is CAWSLGQGINEQFF. In DNA form, the CDR3 reads TGTGCCTGGAGTCTCGGACAGGGAATCAATGAGCAGTTCTTC.

This clone came up once. This chain uses TRBV18 with TRBJ2-4, with 8 bases that match TRBD2. V trimming: 5 bases; J trimming: 1 base; junction bases outside the gene matches: 4. The CDR3 is 15 residues long. Germline V gene data show CDR1 as KGHSH and CDR2 as LQKENI. The CDR3 reads CASSLAGMAKNIQYF. The CDR3, as DNA: TGTGCCAGCTCATTAGCGGGAATGGCCAAAAACATTCAGTACTTC.

This chain's CDR3 is CASSPTTSGGTLNTGELFF. The CDR3 DNA reads TGCGCCAGCAGCCCTACGACTAGCGGGGGGACGCTTAACACCGGGGAGCTGTTTTTT. The chain has TRBV4-3 and TRBJ2-2; 13 nucleotides match TRBD2. In germline, CDR1 is LGHNA, CDR2 YSLEER. The junction had 10 bases not matched to a gene; V was cut back by 4 bases and J by 2 bases. The CDR3 totals 19 residues.

The chain has TRBV20-1 and TRBJ1-2; 8 bases align to TRBD1. The CDR3 spans 11 residues. Germline CDR1 and CDR2: DFQATT and SNEGSKA (reference sequence). V lost 6 bases, J lost 4 bases, and 1 base stayed unmatched. The CDR3 sequence is CSATGGYGYTF. CDR3 DNA sequence: TGCAGTGCAACAGGGGGCTATGGCTACACCTTC.

The chain joins TRBV19 to TRBJ1-1; D remains ambiguous. Trimming left V 3 bases short and J 1 base short, with 6 bases between. CDR3 length: 13 residues. The germline gives CDR1 LNHDA, CDR2 SQIVND (reference sequence). In DNA, the CDR3 is TGTGCCAGTAGTATCGGGAGGAACACTGAAGCTTTCTTT. It encodes CASSIGRNTEAFF.

This chain connects TRBV19 to TRBJ2-1, with 8 bases that match TRBD2. This CDR3 is built from 16 residues. With 5 bases clipped from V and 0 bases from J, the junction kept 6 bases outside the gene matches. In germline, CDR1 is LNHDA, CDR2 SQIVND (reference sequence). CDR3 region: CASSLSGASSYNEQFF. In DNA, the CDR3 is TGTGCCAGTAGTCTTAGCGGGGCAAGCTCCTACAATGAGCAGTTCTTC. Combining the CDR3 with reference TRBV19 and TRBJ2-1 gives the whole variable domain DGGITQSPKYLFRKEGQNVTLSCEQNLNHDAMYWYRQDPGQGLRLIYYSQIVNDFQKGDIAEGYSVSREKKESFPLTVTSAQKNPTAFYLCASSLSGASSYNEQFFGPGTRLTVL.

A remark on this clone: Other nucleotide sequences from this sample produce the same CDR3. The chain couples TRBV6-5 to TRBJ2-7; 9 bases match TRBD1. The CDR3 runs 15 residues. With 0 bases clipped from V and 3 bases from J, the junction kept 3 bases outside the gene matches. Germline V gene data show CDR1 as MNHEY and CDR2 as SVGAGI. CDR3 protein: CASSYSADRGYEQYF. The DNA of the CDR3 is TGTGCCAGCAGTTACTCCGCGGACAGGGGCTACGAGCAGTACTTC.

The chain has TRBV7-2 and TRBJ1-2; the D is unclear. The germline V gene encodes CDR1 SGHTA and CDR2 FQGNSA. The CDR3 extends over 16 amino acids. The V end was cut by 4 bases, the J end by 4 bases, with 19 bases between. CDR3 nucleotides: TGTGCCAGCAGCTCAATACTCGCCGGGGAACGCTATGGCTACACCTTC. It yields the protein CASSSILAGERYGYTF.

V usage is TRBV2 and J usage is TRBJ1-2; the match to TRBD1 covers 8 bases. CDR1 and CDR2 from the germline V gene are SNHLY and FYNNEI. V shed 7 bases, J shed 8 bases, and the junction held 18 bases outside the gene matches. The CDR3 loop spans 16 amino acids. The CDR3 sequence: CASTPQGGQGARGYTF. The CDR3 coding sequence is TGTGCCAGCACACCCCAAGGAGGGCAGGGGGCTCGGGGCTACACCTTC.

CDR3 protein: CASSQESAAHYGYTF. The CDR3 DNA is TGCGCCAGCAGCCAAGAATCGGCGGCCCACTATGGCTACACCTTC. This chain links TRBV4-3 with TRBJ1-2; no firm D call. CDR3 length: 15 amino acids. V shed 0 bases and J shed 3 bases, with 11 bases lying between them. Per the germline V gene, CDR1 is LGHNA and CDR2 is YSLEER.

The chain links TRBV18 to TRBJ1-2, with TRBD1 matching over 8 bases. In germline, CDR1 is KGHSH, CDR2 LQKENI. The CDR3 runs 15 residues. Losses at the gene ends were 8 bases for V and 6 bases for J; bases not matched to a gene: 14. CDR3 in DNA: TGTGCCAGCCGGCCGAACAGGGGGTGGTTGGATGGCTACACCTTC. Translated, it gives CASRPNRGWLDGYTF.

The J gene is TRBJ2-5, the V gene TRBV2; 14 nucleotides line up with TRBD2. Germline V lookup: CDR1 SNHLY, CDR2 FYNNEI. The CDR3 is 18 residues long. V lost 5 bases, J lost 4 bases, and 12 bases stayed unmatched. The CDR3 protein is CASSLGLAGEAAGETQYF. DNA of the CDR3: TGTGCCAGCAGTCTGGGACTAGCGGGAGAAGCAGCGGGAGAGACCCAGTACTTC.

This chain connects TRBV30 to TRBJ1-4; 7 bases align to TRBD1. The germline gives CDR1 GTSNPN, CDR2 SVGIG (reference sequence). CDR3 length: 13 residues. J was trimmed by 2 bases and V by 5 bases; bases with no gene match: 2. The CDR3 bases are TGTGCCTGGGACAGGGCCACTAATGAAAAACTGTTTTTT. Its protein is CAWDRATNEKLFF.

The chain joins TRBV7-2 to TRBJ1-2; tentative D call: TRBD1 (6 bases). Deletions cut 3 bases from V and 2 bases from J, with 10 bases between. Germline V CDR1 and CDR2: SGHTA, FQGNSA. CDR3 size: 14 residues. The CDR3 sequence: CASSFAQGNYGYTF. The CDR3 DNA reads TGTGCCAGCAGCTTTGCGCAGGGGAACTATGGCTACACCTTC.

J is TRBJ1-6 and V is TRBV5-4; 9 positions match TRBD1. The V segment lost 2 bases and the J segment 8 bases; nucleotides outside the gene matches: 8. CDR3 size: 16 residues. Germline CDR1 is SGHNT and CDR2 is YYREEE (reference sequence). The CDR3 DNA reads TGTGCCAGCAGCTTATACCCGGACAGGGGCCATTCACCCCTCCACTTT. Its translation: CASSLYPDRGHSPLHF. The full variable domain, rest sourced from reference TRBV5-4 and TRBJ1-6, is ETGVTQSPTHLIKTRGQQVTLRCSSQSGHNTVSWYQQALGQGPQFIFQYYREEENGRGNFPPRFSGLQFPNYSSELNVNALELDDSALYLCASSLYPDRGHSPLHFGNGTRLTVT.

This clone was seen a handful of times. The chain carries TRBV5-1 and TRBJ2-1, with 9 bases matching TRBD2. The CDR3 contains 15 residues. The V gene's germline CDR1 is SGHRS and CDR2 YFSETQ. V lost 4 bases to trimming and J lost 9 bases; unmatched junction nucleotides: 11. CDR3 sequence (DNA): TGCGCCAGCAGCACGGGACTAGCTGGTGAGGGTGAGCAGTTCTTC. This sequence encodes CASSTGLAGEGEQFF.

The CDR3 loop is CASSQVPRERTEAFF. CDR3 nucleotides: TGCGCCAGCAGCCAAGTTCCCAGGGAACGCACTGAAGCTTTCTTT. This chain connects TRBV4-1 to TRBJ1-1; possibly TRBD1 for D (5 bases). The CDR3 runs 15 residues. With 1 base removed from V and 4 bases from J, the gap between germline ends came to 13 bases. Germline V gene sequence: CDR1 MGHRA, CDR2 YSYEKL.

Only a few counts were recorded for this clone. The V call is TRBV5-1, the J call TRBJ2-2, with 8 bases fitting TRBD1. CDR1 is SGHRS and CDR2 is YFSETQ in the germline V gene. The CDR3 runs to 15 residues. V was clipped by 5 bases and J by 1 base; unmatched bases: 4. The CDR3 protein is CASRGGQGNTGELFF. The CDR3 nucleotides read TGCGCCAGCAGGGGCGGACAGGGGAACACCGGGGAGCTGTTTTTT.

This chain connects TRBV9 to TRBJ2-5; perhaps TRBD1 as D (6 bases). V lost 0 bases and J 5 bases, leaving 17 bases between the germline ends. Germline V CDR1 and CDR2: SGDLS, YYNGEE. The CDR3 sequence is 16 residues long. The CDR3 bases are TGTGCCAGCAGCGTAGTTTGGTCAGGGACAAGGGAGACCCAGTACTTC. Translated, it gives CASSVVWSGTRETQYF. Filled out from reference TRBV9 and TRBJ2-5, the complete variable domain reads DSGVTQTPKHLITATGQRVTLRCSPRSGDLSVYWYQQSLDQGLQFLIQYYNGEERAKGNILERFSAQQFPDLHSELNLSSLELGDSALYFCASSVVWSGTRETQYFGPGTRLLVL.

The chain carries TRBV5-4 and TRBJ2-1; 7 bases match TRBD2. Germline loops: CDR1 SGHNT, CDR2 YYREEE (reference sequence). The CDR3 covers 15 residues. With V trimmed by 1 base and J by 3 bases, 4 bases remained unmatched. CDR3 nucleotides: TGTGCCAGCAGCTTGATGTCGGGAGGCTACAATGAGCAGTTCTTC. Translating it yields CASSLMSGGYNEQFF.

The rearrangement joins TRBV18 to TRBJ1-4; 7 bases are shared with TRBD1. Trimming took 1 base from V and 6 from J; bases not matched to a gene: 2. The CDR3 extends over 14 amino acids. CDR1 and CDR2 (germline): KGHSH, LQKENI. The CDR3 sequence: CASSPRDSHEKLFF. CDR3 DNA: TGTGCCAGCTCACCACGGGACAGCCATGAAAAACTGTTTTTT. The whole variable domain, remainder taken from reference TRBV18 and TRBJ1-4, is NAGVMQNPRHLVRRRGQEARLRCSPMKGHSHVYWYRQLPEEGLKFMVYLQKENIIDESGMPKERFSAEFPKEGPSILRIQQVVRGDSAAYFCASSPRDSHEKLFFGSGTQLSVL.

This chain connects TRBV7-2 to TRBJ1-1, with 10 bases identical to TRBD1. V trimming: 5 bases; J trimming: 1 base; junction bases outside the gene matches: 7. Germline CDR1 SGHTA, CDR2 FQGNSA. CDR3 length: 16 amino acids. The CDR3 is CASSVGTGVRNTEAFF. DNA for the CDR3: TGTGCCAGCAGCGTGGGGACAGGGGTGAGGAACACTGAAGCTTTCTTT.

The chain employs TRBV7-3 and TRBJ2-1; 8 nucleotides agree with TRBD2. Germline CDR1 and CDR2: SGHTA and FQGTGA. With 2 bases clipped from V and 7 bases from J, the junction kept 10 bases outside the gene matches. The CDR3 runs 16 residues. The CDR3 nucleotides are TGTGCCAGCAGCTTAGACCCCGGGGGGGCGGGAAATGAGCAGTTCTTC. Protein: CASSLDPGGAGNEQFF.

The rearrangement joins TRBV10-1 to TRBJ1-3; D remains unclear. Germline CDR1 reads WNHNN; CDR2 reads SYGVQD (reference sequence). The germline V and J ends were trimmed by 3 bases and 0 bases, with 15 bases remaining between them. The CDR3 has 17 amino acids. The CDR3 spells CASSDPIGESSGNTIYF. CDR3 nucleotide sequence: TGCGCCAGCAGTGACCCGATAGGAGAGAGCTCTGGAAACACCATATATTTT.

The rearrangement uses TRBV18 and TRBJ1-1, with 10 bases aligning to TRBD1. The J segment lost 4 bases and the V segment lost 2 bases, leaving 7 bases of the junction unmatched. The CDR3 length is 16 residues. Germline V lookup: CDR1 KGHSH, CDR2 LQKENI. The CDR3 sequence is CASSPGGQGLSTEAFF. For the CDR3, the DNA is TGTGCCAGCTCACCAGGGGGACAGGGGTTGAGCACTGAAGCTTTCTTT.

V is TRBV27 and J is TRBJ1-2; 10 positions match TRBD1. Germline V gene lookup returns CDR1 MNHEY and CDR2 SMNVEV (reference sequence). This CDR3 spans 14 amino acids. The V gene end was trimmed by 4 bases and the J gene end by 10 bases; junction bases not matched to a gene: 9. The CDR3 DNA follows: TGTGCCAGCAGTTACCGAGGGACAGGGGATGACTACACCTTC. Residues: CASSYRGTGDDYTF.

In this sample, this clone turned up a few times. The rearrangement uses TRBV6-5 and TRBJ1-2; a weak D match, TRBD1 (5 bases). CDR3 length equals 14 residues. Germline V gives CDR1 MNHEY, CDR2 SVGAGI. V lost 2 bases and J 8 bases, leaving 15 bases between the germline ends. The CDR3 region is CASSYLAGWGGYTF. CDR3 DNA sequence: TGTGCCAGCAGTTACCTTGCAGGGTGGGGAGGCTACACCTTC.

This clone was counted a single time. The chain uses TRBV5-1 and TRBJ1-2; 7 bases match TRBD1. Germline loops: CDR1 SGHRS, CDR2 YFSETQ. The CDR3 runs 15 residues. V shed 1 base and J 3 bases; nucleotides not matched to a gene: 6. CDR3 nucleotide sequence: TGCGCCAGCAGCTTGTTCCAGGGGGGACACTATGGCTACACCTTC. Amino acids: CASSLFQGGHYGYTF.

In its sample, this clone was seen once. The chain recombines TRBV2 with TRBJ2-5, with a tentative D call TRBD1 (6 bases). CDR3 length: 15 amino acids. Germline CDR1 SNHLY, CDR2 FYNNEI. The ends were cut back, 7 bases at V and 5 bases at J, with 20 bases in the middle. The CDR3 DNA reads TGTGCCAGCATCTTTATGGGGGCCTATGATGAGACCCAGTACTTC. Protein sequence: CASIFMGAYDETQYF.

The V and J genes are TRBV7-8 and TRBJ2-3; the D gene is possibly TRBD2 (5 bases). The CDR3 contains 17 residues. Germline assignment: CDR1 SGHVS and CDR2 FQNEAQ. V lost 0 bases to trimming and J lost 2 bases, with 15 bases between them. CDR3 residues: CASSLAKRTSLTDTQYF. As DNA, the CDR3 is TGTGCCAGCAGCTTAGCCAAGCGGACCAGTCTCACAGATACGCAGTATTTT.